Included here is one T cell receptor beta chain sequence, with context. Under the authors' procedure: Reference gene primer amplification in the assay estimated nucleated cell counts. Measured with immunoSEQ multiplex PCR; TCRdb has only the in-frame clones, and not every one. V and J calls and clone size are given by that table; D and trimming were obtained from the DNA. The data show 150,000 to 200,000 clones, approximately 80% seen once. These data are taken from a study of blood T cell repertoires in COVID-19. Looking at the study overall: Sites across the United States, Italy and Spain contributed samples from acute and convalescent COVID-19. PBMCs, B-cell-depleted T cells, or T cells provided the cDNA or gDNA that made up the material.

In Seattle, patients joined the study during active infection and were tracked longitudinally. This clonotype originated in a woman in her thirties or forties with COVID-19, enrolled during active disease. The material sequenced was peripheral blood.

CDR3 loop: CATSDPGTGGVEQFF. As DNA, the CDR3 is TGTGCCACCAGTGATCCCGGGACAGGGGGTGTTGAGCAGTTCTTC. This sequence joins TRBV24-1 and TRBJ2-1; 11 bases fit TRBD1. CDR3 size: 15 residues. CDR1 and CDR2 from the germline V gene are KGHDR and SFDVKD. J was trimmed by 9 bases and V by 3 bases; bases with no gene match: 6.